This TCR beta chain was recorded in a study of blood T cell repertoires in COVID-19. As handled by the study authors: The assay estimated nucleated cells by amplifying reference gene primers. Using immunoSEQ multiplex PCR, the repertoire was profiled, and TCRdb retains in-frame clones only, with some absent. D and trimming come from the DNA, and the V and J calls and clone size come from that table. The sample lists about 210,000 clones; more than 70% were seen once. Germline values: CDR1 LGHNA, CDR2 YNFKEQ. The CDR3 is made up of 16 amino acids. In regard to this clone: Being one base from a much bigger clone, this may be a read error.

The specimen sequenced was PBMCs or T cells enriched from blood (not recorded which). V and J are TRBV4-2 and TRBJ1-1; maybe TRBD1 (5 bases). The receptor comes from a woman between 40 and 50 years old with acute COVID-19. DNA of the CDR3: TGTGCCAGCACCCCGCCCTCAGGGTTATGGTACACTAAAGCTTTCTTT. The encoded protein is CASTPPSGLWYTKAFF.